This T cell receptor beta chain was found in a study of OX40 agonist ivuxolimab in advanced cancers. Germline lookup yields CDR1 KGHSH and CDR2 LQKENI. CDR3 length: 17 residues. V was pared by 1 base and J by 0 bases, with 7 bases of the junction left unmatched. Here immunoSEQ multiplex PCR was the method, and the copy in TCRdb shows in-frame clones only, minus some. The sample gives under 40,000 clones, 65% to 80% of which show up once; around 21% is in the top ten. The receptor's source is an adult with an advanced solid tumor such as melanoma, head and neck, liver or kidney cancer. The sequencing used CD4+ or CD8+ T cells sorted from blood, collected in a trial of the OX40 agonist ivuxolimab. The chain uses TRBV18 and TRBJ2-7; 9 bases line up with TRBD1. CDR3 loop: CASSPLHRDRDSYEQYF. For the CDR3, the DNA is TGTGCCAGCTCACCACTCCACCGGGACAGGGACTCCTACGAGCAGTACTTC. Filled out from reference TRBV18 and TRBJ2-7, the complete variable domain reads NAGVMQNPRHLVRRRGQEARLRCSPMKGHSHVYWYRQLPEEGLKFMVYLQKENIIDESGMPKERFSAEFPKEGPSILRIQQVVRGDSAAYFCASSPLHRDRDSYEQYFGPGTRLTVT.